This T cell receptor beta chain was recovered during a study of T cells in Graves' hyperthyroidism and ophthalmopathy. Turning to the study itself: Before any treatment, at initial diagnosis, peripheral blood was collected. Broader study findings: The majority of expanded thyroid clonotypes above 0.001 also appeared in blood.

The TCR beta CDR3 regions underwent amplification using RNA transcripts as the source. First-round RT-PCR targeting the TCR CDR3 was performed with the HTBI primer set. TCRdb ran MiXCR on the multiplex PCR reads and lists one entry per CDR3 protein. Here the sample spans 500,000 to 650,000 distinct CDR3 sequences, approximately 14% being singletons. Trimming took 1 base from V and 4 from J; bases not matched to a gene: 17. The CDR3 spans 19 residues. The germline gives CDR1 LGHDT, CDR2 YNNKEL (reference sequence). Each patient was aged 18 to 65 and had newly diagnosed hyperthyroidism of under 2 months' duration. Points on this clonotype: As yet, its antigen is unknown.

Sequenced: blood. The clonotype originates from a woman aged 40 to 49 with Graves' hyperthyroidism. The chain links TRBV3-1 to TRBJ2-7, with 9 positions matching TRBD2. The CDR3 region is CASSQVDRLSPAGGYEQYF. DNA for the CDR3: TGTGCCAGCAGCCAAGTTGACAGACTAAGTCCAGCGGGAGGTTACGAGCAGTACTTC.